This T cell receptor beta chain was sequenced for a study of T cell responses to AZD1222 COVID-19 vaccine. Study-wide context: Second-dose groups at about 4 or about 12 weeks were pooled.

Some clones are missing from TCRdb's copy, which holds only in-frame ones; the method was immunoSEQ multiplex PCR. The repertoire holds under 150,000 clones, with about nine tenths as singletons. General study findings and limits: The peak T cell response came first, and repertoires were sampled only after it. The study identified only five to seven AZD1222 recipients as seropositive at baseline. Donors in the cohort were predominantly white British and more often female, and clonal diversity was possibly underestimated.

Per the germline V gene, CDR1 is LNHDA and CDR2 is SQIVND (reference sequence). V lost 3 bases to trimming and J lost 9 bases, with 12 bases between them. There are 13 residues in the CDR3. On this clone itself: Its antigen is as yet unknown.

The genes are TRBV19 and TRBJ2-1; possibly TRBD2 for D (5 bases). Material: peripheral blood, obtained on day 0 of AZD1222 vaccination. The receptor was isolated from an adult in good health. CDR3 sequence: CASSIGEGGEQFF. The CDR3 DNA reads TGTGCCAGTAGTATTGGAGAGGGCGGTGAGCAGTTCTTC. The complete variable domain, with remaining parts taken from reference TRBV19 and TRBJ2-1, reads DGGITQSPKYLFRKEGQNVTLSCEQNLNHDAMYWYRQDPGQGLRLIYYSQIVNDFQKGDIAEGYSVSREKKESFPLTVTSAQKNPTAFYLCASSIGEGGEQFFGPGTRLTVL.